This TCR beta chain came from a study of shared clonotypes between healthy human individuals (dated by TCRdb to 2019 to 2021). Study-wide context: A couple of women and a few men aged 18 to 49 years were included in the cohort. For each donor, CD4 naive and CD4 memory were each given three plates, CD8 naive was given two plates, and CD8 memory was given one plate. The study deeply sequenced blood TCR repertoires of about five healthy adults to estimate repertoire size and the extent of clonotype sharing between individuals. Libraries were prepared and TCR repertoires were sequenced by different laboratories using diverse techniques, in order to increase sequencing depth and limit assay-specific biases. Between about 0.85 and 9.5 billion PBMCs per donor were obtained by leukapheresis. Overall study results and their limits: Compared with non-shared clonotypes, the clonotypes found in all four sorted-subset donors had higher generation probabilities. Based on pairwise subsampling, the degree of clonotype sharing among donors was expected to be affected by sequencing depth. Roughly 5.2% of naive CD4, 3.5% of naive CD8, 2.3% of memory CD4, and approximately 0.4% of memory CD8 clonotypes were shared across several donors. Even with the large sequencing depth, rarefaction of the sorted-subset datasets indicated that sequencing was incomplete. Because the study included a small number of donors, the genetic and exposure-history diversity represented was limited. Only blood was sampled, and tissue TCR repertoires likely differ from those in blood. Naive subsets generally had larger estimated clonotype richness than memory subsets.

Using the deep immunoSEQ assay, TCR CDR3 regions were amplified from genomic DNA by multiplex PCR. Extracted genomic DNA from each cell subset was spread evenly across all wells of several immunoSEQ 96-well plates, with each plate serving as a replicate. For sorted subsets, approximately 200 ng of genomic DNA, equivalent to about 30,000 T cell genomes, went into each replicate PCR. The purified libraries were quantified using a Qubit 3.0 fluorometer, sized with a Bioanalyzer 2100, and then quantified again using the KAPA Library Quantification kit. Every immunoSEQ 96-well plate was sequenced on a separate single-read 150-cycle Illumina NextSeq 550 flow cell. From the authors' description of their analysis: Because the immunoSEQ output included only junctional sequences and no quality scores, the filtering could not be the same as the filtering used for full-length reads. Sequences were annotated with PyIR, a Python wrapper for IgBLAST v1.9, using IMGT germline references to assign V/J genes and CDR3. Reads with weak V/J assignments (E-value above 1e-6), missing CDR3, stop codons, out-of-frame junctions, or ambiguous translated residues were removed. V3J clonotypes were defined as sequences sharing an identical inferred V gene, J gene, and CDR3 amino acid sequence. To compute the percentage overlap between repertoires, the number of shared unique clonotypes was divided by the size of the smaller repertoire. RTK rarefaction, the Chao1 estimator, and Recon v2.1 estimates of unobserved clonotypes were used to assess repertoire richness. OLGA was used to compute generation probabilities for all TCRbeta clonotypes that the gDNA method yielded from a few donors. TCRdb retrieved this table from immuneACCESS and kept in-frame rearrangements only. Not all clones are present; in checked studies, unresolved V genes account for under half, and no reason is known for the remainder. The D gene and trimming were derived from the DNA, and the V and J assignments and clone size from that table. The sample data list roughly 1,500,000 clones, and 98% to 99% of these were observed just once. Of the sample, about 0.34% is held by the ten largest clones.

This clone came up a few times. Its antigen has not been determined. The record has no base qualities; no much larger clone is one base away. The same CDR3 also results from other DNA sequences found in this sample. Donors were healthy HIV-negative adults with no recently reported acute infections or vaccinations. All donors were Caucasian adults living in Nashville, Tennessee, USA. Magnetic negative selection was used to enrich CD4+ T cells, after which naive cells were positively selected on CD45RA and the negative fraction became the memory subset. Blood was obtained by leukapheresis, after which PBMCs were separated by Ficoll-Histopaque density gradient centrifugation and cryopreserved in liquid nitrogen vapor phase. Analytical flow cytometry was used to check the purity and quantity of each magnetically sorted T cell population. Genomic DNA was isolated from each sorted fraction and quantified by UV absorbance on a Nanodrop 2000c.

Sequencing was done on a sample of naive CD4+ T cells sorted from blood. This sample's cell subset or site label indicates: CD45RA+ positively selected. The sequence came from a man aged 25-45 years in good health.

The nucleotide sequence is TGTGCCAGCAGCTTTGGGACAGGGGGCTTGGAGACCCAGTACTTC. This codes for CASSFGTGGLETQYF. Recombination connected TRBV5-4 to TRBJ2-5; TRBD1 aligns with 12 central bases. CDR1 is given as SGHNT and CDR2 as YYREEE, both from the germline V gene (reference sequence). V lost 2 bases and J lost 5 bases, and the count of bases not matched to a germline gene is 4. The CDR3 runs 15 amino acids, cysteine and phenylalanine included. The entry retains the CDR3 DNA only, 45 bases that are in frame from base 1.